This passage covers 19 T cell receptor beta chains from one sample sequenced in a study of beta chain features in type 1 diabetes. Findings and limits, study-wide: When Type 1 diabetes patients were examined, their TCRB CDR3s proved moderately but significantly shorter in all four CD4+ subsets.

Expressed TCRB transcripts were sequenced because the entire RNA isolate underwent reverse transcription. The assay was immunoSEQ multiplex PCR, and TCRdb's table has in-frame clones only and misses some. The sample holds 600,000 or so clones, 9.5% to 15% seen once. No antigen has been assigned to these receptors. Sequencing used naive CD4+ T cells from blood. The source is a man aged 25-40 years with type 1 diabetes.

The chain uses TRBV6-5 and TRBJ1-2; D is ambiguous. In germline, CDR1 is MNHEY, CDR2 SVGAGI. The CDR3 loop spans 14 amino acids. Trimming took 2 bases from V and 4 from J, leaving 11 bases between them. The chain's CDR3 is CASSYLNVGYGYTF. The CDR3 nucleotides are TGTGCCAGCAGTTACCTTAATGTGGGCTATGGCTACACCTTC.

Notes on this clone: Other DNA sequences within the sample encode an identical CDR3. The J gene is TRBJ2-7, the V gene TRBV7-2; D not certain. The CDR3 length is 11 residues. V lost 4 bases, J lost 4 bases, and 5 bases lay in between. Per germline, CDR1 SGHTA and CDR2 FQGNSA. DNA of the CDR3: TGTGCCAGCAGCTCCACGTACGAGCAGTACTTC. Translated, it gives CASSSTYEQYF. Looking up the rest from reference TRBV7-2 and TRBJ2-7 gives the full variable domain: GAGVSQSPSNKVTEKGKDVELRCDPISGHTALYWYRQSLGQGLEFLIYFQGNSAPDKSGLPSDRFSAERTGGSVSTLTIQRTQQEDSAVYLCASSSTYEQYFGPGTRLTVT.

Only a few counts were recorded for this clone. This chain links TRBV28 with TRBJ1-6; 7 nucleotides line up with TRBD1. Germline V gene lookup returns CDR1 MDHEN and CDR2 SYDVKM. Trimming at V came to 4 bases and at J to 12 bases, leaving 6 bases not matched to a gene. The CDR3 spans 13 residues. The CDR3 region is CASSSPQGIPLHF. DNA for the CDR3: TGTGCCAGCAGTTCCCCACAGGGGATACCCCTCCACTTT.

The V and J genes are TRBV4-3 and TRBJ1-2, with D perhaps matching TRBD1 (6 bases). The CDR3 runs to 15 residues. The germline gives CDR1 LGHNA, CDR2 YSLEER. The V end lost 0 bases, the J end lost 10 bases, and 18 bases lay between the germline ends. The chain's CDR3 is CASSQDQGTSRNYTF. CDR3 sequence (DNA): TGCGCCAGCAGCCAAGACCAGGGGACATCACGGAACTACACCTTC.

The V and J genes are TRBV5-1 and TRBJ2-7; D not certain. V was shortened by 1 base and J by 2 bases, with 10 bases between the two germline ends. The CDR3 length is 14 residues. Germline V gives CDR1 SGHRS, CDR2 YFSETQ. CDR3 nucleotides: TGCGCCAGCAGCTTGCTCCTGGGGACCTACGAGCAGTACTTC. It is translated as CASSLLLGTYEQYF.

The chain combines TRBV27 with TRBJ1-4; D gene ambiguous. The CDR3 extends over 13 amino acids. V lost 4 bases and J 7 bases, leaving 10 bases between the germline ends. Looked up from germline, CDR1 is MNHEY and CDR2 is SMNVEV (reference sequence). The CDR3 nucleotides are TGTGCCAGCAGTTATAAATTGAGTGAAAAACTGTTTTTT. This translates into CASSYKLSEKLFF.

This clone turned up a few times. The chain employs TRBV29-1 and TRBJ1-3; D unclear. Germline V gene data show CDR1 as SQVTM and CDR2 as ANQGSEA. The CDR3 is made up of 14 amino acids. V lost 2 bases, J lost 0 bases, and 8 bases lay in between. Written as DNA, the CDR3 is TGCAGCGTTGAACTAGGGATCTCTGGAAACACCATATATTTT. The encoded protein is CSVELGISGNTIYF.

This clone was counted between two and nine times. Distinct nucleotide sequences in the sample also encode this CDR3. V and J are TRBV7-9 and TRBJ2-7, with TRBD2 matching 8 bases. The germline V gene has CDR1 SEHNR and CDR2 FQNEAQ (reference sequence). Germline trimming cut 5 bases from V and 3 bases from J; bases unmatched to any gene: 0. The CDR3 contains 12 residues. The CDR3 region has the DNA TGTGCCAGCAGCCGGGGGGGCTACGAGCAGTACTTC. Translation: CASSRGGYEQYF.

This clone was recorded a few times. The gene calls are TRBV9 and TRBJ1-1; D unresolved. V lost 0 bases and J 2 bases, leaving 5 bases between the germline ends. CDR3 size: 13 residues. Germline assignment: CDR1 SGDLS and CDR2 YYNGEE. CDR3 loop: CASSVAHNTEAFF. Written as DNA, the CDR3 is TGTGCCAGCAGCGTAGCCCATAACACTGAAGCTTTCTTT.

Ten or more counts support this clone. V and J are TRBV23-1 and TRBJ2-1, with 8 bases identical to TRBD1. TRBV23-1 is treated as an ORF (open reading frame) with a function not yet certain. Trimming removed 6 bases from V and 7 bases from J; junction bases left unmatched: 8. The CDR3 has 14 residues. The CDR3 DNA is TGCGCCAGCAGGGACAGGGATCGACTGAATGAGCAGTTCTTC. Amino acid sequence: CASRDRDRLNEQFF.

The chain joins TRBV4-3 to TRBJ2-7; 9 bases map to TRBD1. CDR3 size: 18 residues. Germline CDR1 is LGHNA and CDR2 is YSLEER. J gave up 3 bases and V 1 base, and 13 bases lay outside the gene matches. CDR3: CASSQAATGTGLYYEQYF. The CDR3 DNA follows: TGCGCCAGCAGCCAAGCCGCAACCGGGACAGGGCTTTACTACGAGCAGTACTTC.

This clone was counted a few times. Other nucleotide sequences in the sample specify the same CDR3. The rearrangement uses TRBV14 and TRBJ2-5; D is perhaps TRBD1 (6 bases). This CDR3 comprises 13 residues. V was trimmed by 4 bases and J by 2 bases, leaving 8 bases between them. The germline gives CDR1 SGHDN, CDR2 FVKESK. CDR3 sequence: CASSRGPQETQYF. As DNA, the CDR3 is TGTGCCAGCAGCCGGGGGCCGCAAGAGACCCAGTACTTC.

This clone was observed at least ten times. This chain connects TRBV7-8 to TRBJ1-4, with D possibly TRBD1 on 5 matching bases. From germline, CDR1 is SGHVS and CDR2 FQNEAQ. CDR3 length: 14 residues. V lost 5 bases and J lost 8, with 15 bases in between. The DNA of the CDR3 is TGTGCCAGCAGCCAAGGCGACAGTCTGGAAAAACTGTTTTTT. It encodes CASSQGDSLEKLFF.

This clone was seen more than once but under ten times. The chain couples TRBV27 to TRBJ2-5, with D possibly matching TRBD1 (5 bases). Germline loops: CDR1 MNHEY, CDR2 SMNVEV (reference sequence). Trimming removed 1 base at V and 3 bases at J, with 12 bases between. The CDR3 spans 15 residues. CDR3 coding DNA: TGTGCCAGCAGTTTATTGTCGGCAGGGAAAGAGACCCAGTACTTC. Residues: CASSLLSAGKETQYF.

In this sample, this clone turned up a few times. This sequence joins TRBV28 and TRBJ1-2; 9 bases agree with TRBD1. J gave up 6 bases and V 5 bases, and 4 bases lay outside the gene matches. The CDR3 loop spans 13 amino acids. Germline-derived CDR1 and CDR2 are MDHEN and SYDVKM. The DNA of the CDR3 is TGTGCCAGCAGTCCGGGACAGGGTGATGGCTACACCTTC. Amino acid sequence: CASSPGQGDGYTF.

This clone was observed a handful of times. The J gene is TRBJ1-2, the V gene TRBV6-1; the D is unclear. Germline values: CDR1 MNHNS, CDR2 SASEGT. V was trimmed by 3 bases and J by 5 bases, leaving 10 bases between them. CDR3 length equals 13 residues. DNA for the CDR3: TGTGCCAGCAGTGACGCAGGAAGATATGGCTACACCTTC. Translating gives CASSDAGRYGYTF.

V is TRBV12-5 and J is TRBJ2-5; tentative D call: TRBD2 (5 bases). This CDR3 has 15 residues. Trimming stripped 2 bases from V and 2 bases from J, with 12 bases between. Germline lookup yields CDR1 LGHNT and CDR2 FRNRAP. CDR3 DNA sequence: TGTGCTAGTGGTTTGTACCTAGCCACTCAAGAGACCCAGTACTTC. Translated, it gives CASGLYLATQETQYF.

The chain carries TRBV19 and TRBJ2-4; 10 positions match TRBD1. Germline loops: CDR1 LNHDA, CDR2 SQIVND (reference sequence). The CDR3 covers 15 residues. V shed 2 bases, J shed 6 bases, and the junction held 4 bases outside the gene matches. CDR3 residues: CASSISRDRGNIQYF. The CDR3 bases are TGTGCCAGTAGTATAAGCAGGGACAGGGGAAACATTCAGTACTTC.

This clone was seen only a few times. This chain joins TRBV9 and TRBJ2-3; 10 bases fit TRBD2. V lost 0 bases and J lost 4; bases outside the gene matches: 8. Germline assignment: CDR1 SGDLS and CDR2 YYNGEE. This CDR3 comprises 17 residues. In DNA, the CDR3 is TGTGCCAGCAGCGTAGCTACAGCGGGGGGGCCCGCAGATACGCAGTATTTT. It translates to CASSVATAGGPADTQYF.